This T cell receptor (beta chain) was identified in a study of shared clonotypes between healthy human individuals. The method was immunoSEQ multiplex PCR; TCRdb's version includes in-frame clones alone and lacks a portion of them. The sample includes 1,400,000 or so clones, 97% to 99% seen only once; the top ten take 0.36%. About this clone itself: The antigen is undetermined.

Overall study results and limits: Compared with memory subsets, naive subsets generally had larger estimated richness. Between a handful of donors, naive CD4 clonotypes were shared at a level of about 5%.

Trimming stripped 7 bases from V and 9 bases from J, with 21 bases between. The germline V gene has CDR1 SNHLY and CDR2 FYNNEI. This CDR3 has 14 residues. The sample consisted of naive CD4+ T cells sorted from blood. Subset defined: CD45RA+ positively selected. The chain joins TRBV2 to TRBJ1-1, with a possible D match to TRBD1 (5 bases). The receptor was isolated from a man aged 30-40 years in good health. CDR3 DNA: TGTGCCAGCAAAAATCCAGACAGAGAATGGAAAGCTTTCTTT. This codes for CASKNPDREWKAFF.